This entry is about one TCR beta chain. Its antigen is not known. In the original workflow: Filtering was not the same, since immunoSEQ gave junction-only sequences without quality scores. Libraries were prepared by immunoSEQ multiplex PCR; TCRdb keeps only in-frame clonotypes and omits some of them. Clone size and V and J calls were adopted from that table, with D and trimming inferred from the DNA. The table includes some 2 million clones, about 95% detected once. This sample was taken from a study of shared clonotypes between healthy human individuals. Overall study findings and caveats: Genetic and exposure-history diversity was limited by the few donors.

The CDR3 is 14 residues long. Germline V gene sequence: CDR1 SGDLS, CDR2 YYNGEE. The V and J ends lost 5 bases and 2 bases, in that order; junction bases with no gene match: 6. The naive CD8 fraction comprised CD45RO-negative cells positively selected for CCR7 and excluded terminally differentiated effector memory CD45RA+ cells. This clonotype was sampled from a man aged 18 to 29 in good health. The genes are TRBV9 and TRBJ2-7, with TRBD2 identical over 8 bases. The sequenced sample consisted of naive CD8+ T cells sorted from blood. The CDR3 reads CASSLSGRPYEQYF. The CDR3 coding sequence is TGTGCCAGCAGTTTGAGCGGGAGACCCTACGAGCAGTACTTC.